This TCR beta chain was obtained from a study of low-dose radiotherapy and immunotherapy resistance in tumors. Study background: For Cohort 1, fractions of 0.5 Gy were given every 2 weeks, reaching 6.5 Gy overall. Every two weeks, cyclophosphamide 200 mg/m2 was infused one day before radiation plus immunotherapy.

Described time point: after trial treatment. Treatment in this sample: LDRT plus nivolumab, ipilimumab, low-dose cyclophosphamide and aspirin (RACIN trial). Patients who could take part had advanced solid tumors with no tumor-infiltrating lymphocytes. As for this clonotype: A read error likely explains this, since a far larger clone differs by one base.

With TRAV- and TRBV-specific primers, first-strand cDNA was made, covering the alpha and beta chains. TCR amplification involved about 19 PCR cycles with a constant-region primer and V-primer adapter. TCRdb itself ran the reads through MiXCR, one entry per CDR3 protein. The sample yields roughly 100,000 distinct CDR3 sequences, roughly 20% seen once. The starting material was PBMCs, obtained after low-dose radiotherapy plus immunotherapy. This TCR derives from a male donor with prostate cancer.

CDR3 in amino acids: CAISEWRGSYNEQYF. In nucleotides, the CDR3 is TGTGCCATCAGTGAGTGGCGGGGGTCCTACAATGAGCAGTACTTC. The gene calls are TRBV10-3 and TRBJ2-7, with 7 positions matching TRBD2. The CDR3 runs to 15 residues. The germline CDR1 and CDR2 sequences are ENHRY and SYGVKD. J gave up 7 bases and V 1 base, and 10 bases lay outside the gene matches.